This TCR beta chain was found in a study of breast tumors, draining lymph nodes, adjacent tissues. TCRdb recomputed calls from the multiplex PCR reads with MiXCR, one row per CDR3 protein. The table lists 200,000 to 300,000 distinct CDR3 sequences, 30% of them singletons. This clonotype was observed many times. The antigen is undetermined. Samples came from axillary lymph nodes draining the breast cancer. V lost 4 bases to trimming and J lost 3 bases; unmatched junction nucleotides: 0. The CDR3 has 13 residues. The V gene's germline CDR1 is SGHDN and CDR2 FVKESK. Regarding the study as a whole: Data only fit, rather than demonstrated, lymph node origin of most tumor T cells. Tumors had less TCR diversity than lymph nodes, more than nontumor tissue. Luminal-like breast cancer showed significantly greater tumor-nontumor repertoire similarity than basal-like breast cancer did.

Specimen: axillary lymph node tissue. This chain connects TRBV14 to TRBJ2-5, with 9 positions matching TRBD2. The TCR comes from a female donor with breast cancer. Some clones in this sample may be carry-over from other donors' samples. The DNA for the CDR3 is TGTGCCAGCAGCCCTAGCGGGAAAGAGACCCAGTACTTC. Its translation: CASSPSGKETQYF.